One and the same sample provided the 32 T cell receptor beta chains below, sequenced in a study of T cells after yellow fever vaccination (dated 2019 in TCRdb). The treatment or condition label for this specimen denotes: live attenuated yellow fever vaccine strain. Receptor libraries were prepared by 5' RACE. Sequencing instrument: Illumina HiSeq 2500. TCRdb's own reprocessing of the public reads used fastp at Q25 and MiXCR and kept productive beta chains. When rows share a CDR3 protein, they turn into one entry using the most common DNA and genes. The table for this sample lists 400,000 or so distinct CDR3 sequences; roughly 6.2% of them were counted only once. The top ten clonotypes cover approximately 15% of the sample. This sample comprised PBMCs, obtained 5 days after the yellow fever booster vaccination. The receptors here all came from a man aged 30 to 39 who received the YFV17D yellow fever vaccine.

This clonotype was seen a few times. J is TRBJ2-1 and V is TRBV7-6; 8 positions agree with TRBD1. The CDR3 extends over 16 amino acids. CDR1 is SGHVS and CDR2 is FNYEAQ in the germline V gene. V lost 1 base and J lost 2; bases outside the gene matches: 4. In nucleotides, the CDR3 is TGTGCCAGCAGCTTAGGAGACAGGGGCGCCTACAATGAGCAGTTCTTC. This codes for CASSLGDRGAYNEQFF.

V is TRBV27 and J is TRBJ2-6; maybe TRBD1 (5 bases). Trimming took 1 base from V and 2 from J, leaving 12 bases between them. Germline CDR1 and CDR2: MNHEY and SMNVEV (reference sequence). This CDR3 has 17 residues. CDR3 nucleotide sequence: TGTGCCAGCAGTTTATTTTTTAGGGGAACTGGGGCCAACGTCCTGACTTTC. Protein: CASSLFFRGTGANVLTF.

This clonotype was detected only a few times. The gene calls are TRBV7-8 and TRBJ2-3, with D perhaps TRBD2 (6 bases). The CDR3 has 12 residues. Germline lookup yields CDR1 SGHVS and CDR2 FQNEAQ. The CDR3, as DNA: TGTGCGAGCCGGGAGCGGTCAGATACGCAGTATTTT. The encoded protein is CASRERSDTQYF.

V usage is TRBV5-1 and J usage is TRBJ2-6, with a tentative D call TRBD2 (5 bases). The CDR3 is 15 residues long. Trimming stripped 3 bases from V and 3 bases from J, with 10 bases between. Looked up from germline, CDR1 is SGHRS and CDR2 is YFSETQ. CDR3 sequence: CASSWAEGGANVLTF. The CDR3 DNA reads TGCGCCAGCAGCTGGGCCGAGGGTGGGGCCAACGTCCTGACTTTC.

This chain joins TRBV5-1 and TRBJ2-5; 7 bases are shared with TRBD1. The CDR3 is 13 residues long. CDR1 and CDR2 (germline): SGHRS, YFSETQ. V shed 6 bases and J 5 bases; nucleotides not matched to a gene: 7. CDR3: CASTLDRSETQYF. The CDR3 DNA reads TGCGCCAGCACCCTGGACAGGTCGGAGACCCAGTACTTC.

Ten or more counts support this clonotype. The chain employs TRBV28 and TRBJ2-1, with D possibly being TRBD2 (7 bases). Trimming removed 6 bases from V and 14 bases from J, with 29 bases in between. Germline CDR1 reads MDHEN; CDR2 reads SYDVKM. The CDR3 runs to 16 residues. Written as DNA, the CDR3 is TGTGCCAGCAGCGAGCGAGGGGGGAGGGCTTTTAGCTTGAAGTTCTTC. Protein: CASSERGGRAFSLKFF.

This clonotype showed up many times. The V call is TRBV11-2, the J call TRBJ2-1; TRBD2 matches 12 bases. This CDR3 has 19 amino acids. The ends lost 5 bases at V and 2 bases at J; junction bases unmatched: 13. Germline lookup yields CDR1 SGHAT and CDR2 FQNNGV. CDR3 region: CASSRTSGTGGWAYNEQFF. The CDR3 bases are TGTGCCAGCAGCCGGACTAGCGGGACAGGAGGATGGGCCTACAATGAGCAGTTCTTC.

This clonotype appeared a few times. This chain links TRBV29-1 with TRBJ2-1; tentative D call: TRBD2 (5 bases). The V end was cut by 4 bases, the J end by 6 bases, with 13 bases between. The CDR3 length is 13 residues. The V gene's germline CDR1 is SQVTM and CDR2 ANQGSEA. The CDR3 is CSVGSAAANEQFF. CDR3 in DNA: TGCAGCGTTGGTAGCGCCGCCGCCAATGAGCAGTTCTTC.

This clonotype was detected ten times or more. The chain combines TRBV7-2 with TRBJ2-3; weak D call: TRBD1 (5 bases). The germline V and J ends were trimmed by 5 bases and 1 base, with 10 bases remaining between them. The CDR3 contains 14 residues. CDR1 is SGHTA and CDR2 is FQGNSA in the germline V gene. CDR3 region: CASSRLGGTDTQYF. CDR3 nucleotides: TGTGCCAGCAGCCGCCTAGGGGGCACAGATACGCAGTATTTT.

This clonotype has a count of ten or more. The V call is TRBV28, the J call TRBJ1-1, with 7 positions matching TRBD1. The CDR3 is 14 residues long. With V trimmed by 6 bases and J by 5 bases, 9 bases remained unmatched. The germline V gene encodes CDR1 MDHEN and CDR2 SYDVKM. CDR3 in amino acids: CASSPGQPKTEAFF. The CDR3 DNA is TGTGCCAGCAGCCCGGGACAGCCGAAAACTGAAGCTTTCTTT.

The chain recombines TRBV5-4 with TRBJ2-1; 10 nucleotides align to TRBD1. CDR1 is SGHNT, CDR2 YYREEE, per germline (reference sequence). Trimming removed 7 bases from V and 0 bases from J; junction bases left unmatched: 13. The CDR3 covers 18 residues. The CDR3, as DNA: TGTGCCAGCCGCAATGGGATAAGGGACAGGGGCTCCTACAATGAGCAGTTCTTC. Protein: CASRNGIRDRGSYNEQFF.

J is TRBJ1-1 and V is TRBV3-1; possible D gene TRBD1, 6 bases. The CDR3 extends over 13 amino acids. V dropped 3 bases and J dropped 6 bases, with 11 bases sitting between them. The V gene's germline CDR1 is LGHDT and CDR2 YNNKEL (reference sequence). The CDR3 protein is CASSQLQGSEAFF. The CDR3 region has the DNA TGTGCCAGCAGCCAGTTACAGGGTTCTGAAGCTTTCTTT.

This clonotype has ten or more counts. V is TRBV20-1 and J is TRBJ2-1; the match to TRBD2 covers 8 bases. The V segment lost 4 bases and the J segment 4 bases; nucleotides outside the gene matches: 6. CDR1 and CDR2 (germline): DFQATT, SNEGSKA (reference sequence). The CDR3 length is 14 residues. CDR3 nucleotides: TGCAGTGCTACCGGGACTAGGGGGTACAATGAGCAGTTCTTC. Amino acids: CSATGTRGYNEQFF.

V gene TRBV12-3 or TRBV12-4 combines with J gene TRBJ1-1, with D unresolved. The V and J ends lost 3 bases and 7 bases respectively, with 6 bases between them. This CDR3 is built from 11 residues. The CDR3, as DNA: TGTGCCAGCAGTTTTCGCTTTGAAGCTTTCTTT. Translation gives CASSFRFEAFF.

The rearrangement uses TRBV20-1 and TRBJ2-7; 7 positions agree with TRBD2. The CDR3 is 16 amino acids. CDR1 is DFQATT, CDR2 SNEGSKA, per germline (reference sequence). The V gene end was trimmed by 0 bases and the J gene end by 4 bases; junction bases not matched to a gene: 12. CDR3 protein: CSARDPLASGRYEQYF. Here the CDR3 DNA reads TGCAGTGCTAGAGATCCCCTGGCTAGCGGCCGATACGAGCAGTACTTC.

The chain combines TRBV18 with TRBJ2-1; D is ambiguous. This CDR3 is 14 amino acids long. Per the germline V gene, CDR1 is KGHSH and CDR2 is LQKENI. The germline V and J ends were trimmed by 2 bases and 8 bases, with 13 bases remaining between them. This chain's CDR3 is CASSPRASSDEQFF. The CDR3 coding sequence is TGTGCCAGCTCACCAAGGGCTAGTTCCGATGAGCAGTTCTTC. The variable domain in full, completed from reference TRBV18 and TRBJ2-1, reads NAGVMQNPRHLVRRRGQEARLRCSPMKGHSHVYWYRQLPEEGLKFMVYLQKENIIDESGMPKERFSAEFPKEGPSILRIQQVVRGDSAAYFCASSPRASSDEQFFGPGTRLTVL.

The sample holds a few counts of this clonotype. The V call is TRBV3-1, the J call TRBJ1-1; 9 nucleotides align to TRBD1. The CDR3 totals 13 residues. With V trimmed by 5 bases and J by 7 bases, 5 bases remained unmatched. Germline V gene sequence: CDR1 LGHDT, CDR2 YNNKEL (reference sequence). The CDR3 region is CASSARQGGEAFF. CDR3 nucleotide sequence: TGTGCCAGCAGCGCACGACAGGGGGGTGAAGCTTTCTTT.

This clonotype was seen repeatedly, ten times or more. The chain links TRBV7-2 to TRBJ2-7; no definite D call. The CDR3 is 14 amino acids. With 1 base removed from V and 2 bases from J, the gap between germline ends came to 9 bases. Germline CDR1 and CDR2: SGHTA and FQGNSA. The CDR3 sequence is CASSLEVRPYEQYF. CDR3 in DNA: TGTGCCAGCAGCTTAGAAGTCCGACCCTACGAGCAGTACTTC.

This clonotype was counted only a few times. The gene calls are TRBV4-3 and TRBJ2-7; D not resolved. V was clipped by 0 bases and J by 7 bases, with 10 bases between them. The CDR3 spans 13 residues. The germline V gene encodes CDR1 LGHNA and CDR2 YSLEER. CDR3 protein: CASSQELGKEQYF. CDR3 DNA: TGCGCCAGCAGCCAAGAGTTGGGGAAGGAGCAGTACTTC.

The rearrangement joins TRBV5-1 to TRBJ2-2; 8 nucleotides agree with TRBD1. The CDR3 extends over 16 amino acids. With V trimmed by 4 bases and J by 3 bases, 8 bases remained unmatched. Germline CDR1 and CDR2: SGHRS and YFSETQ. CDR3 nucleotides: TGCGCCAGCAGCGAGGACAGGGCGAGATACACCGGGGAGCTGTTTTTT. It encodes CASSEDRARYTGELFF.

This clonotype was picked up one time. Given a much more abundant clone one base away, this may be a read error. V and J are TRBV20-1 and TRBJ2-3; D may be TRBD2 (5 bases). The CDR3 is 16 residues long. The germline gives CDR1 DFQATT, CDR2 SNEGSKA (reference sequence). CDR3: CCARDSLRGQTDTQYF. The CDR3 region has the DNA TGCTGTGCTAGAGATTCTCTCCGGGGTCAAACAGATACGCAGTATTTT.

This clonotype has just a few counts. This CDR3 reads CASSLTSGFRETQYF. The CDR3 DNA reads as TGTGCCAGCAGCTTGACTAGCGGGTTTAGAGAGACCCAGTACTTC. This sequence joins TRBV7-2 and TRBJ2-5, with 10 bases fitting TRBD2. The CDR3 covers 15 residues. The ends lost 3 bases at V and 4 bases at J; junction bases unmatched: 5. CDR1 and CDR2 (germline): SGHTA, FQGNSA.

This clonotype was counted a few times. Written as DNA, the CDR3 is TGTGCCATCAGTGAAGCTTCGCGTCTGTATTTT. Amino acid sequence: CAISEASRLYF. The chain employs TRBV10-3 and TRBJ2-3; no clear D gene. The CDR3 loop spans 11 amino acids. V lost 3 bases and J 14 bases, leaving 12 bases between the germline ends. CDR1 is ENHRY, CDR2 SYGVKD, per germline.

V and J are TRBV7-9 and TRBJ2-7; 13 bases fit TRBD2. In germline, CDR1 is SEHNR, CDR2 FQNEAQ (reference sequence). CDR3 length equals 15 residues. V shed 1 base, J shed 9 bases, and the junction held 6 bases outside the gene matches. CDR3 loop: CASSLGTSGSFGQYF. As DNA, the CDR3 is TGTGCCAGCAGCTTAGGGACTAGCGGGAGCTTCGGGCAGTACTTC.

The chain has TRBV27 and TRBJ2-2; D might be TRBD1 or TRBD2, each matching 5 bases. V was shortened by 8 bases and J by 1 base, with 8 bases between the two germline ends. The CDR3 extends over 13 amino acids. In germline, CDR1 is MNHEY, CDR2 SMNVEV (reference sequence). The CDR3 loop is CASLRGNTGELFF. The CDR3 bases are TGTGCCAGCCTGAGGGGGAACACCGGGGAGCTGTTTTTT.

This clonotype was recorded at least ten times. The chain is built from TRBV5-1 and TRBJ2-7, with unresolved D. Looked up from germline, CDR1 is SGHRS and CDR2 is YFSETQ. The CDR3 extends over 12 amino acids. The V end lost 0 bases, the J end lost 13 bases, and 14 bases lay between the germline ends. CDR3 residues: CASSLEGNQCYF. The CDR3 nucleotides are TGCGCCAGCAGCTTGGAAGGTAACCAGTGCTACTTC.

This clonotype was observed a few times. The rearrangement links TRBV18 to TRBJ2-3; the D is unclear. The CDR3 covers 15 residues. Between the trimmed V and J ends, which lost 4 bases and 7 bases, there was a span of 18 bases. In germline, CDR1 is KGHSH, CDR2 LQKENI. CDR3: CASSLRSRKGNTQYF. In nucleotides, the CDR3 is TGTGCCAGCTCACTGCGGAGTCGGAAGGGTAATACGCAGTATTTT.

Many counts were recorded for this clonotype. The gene calls are TRBV5-8 and TRBJ2-1; 9 positions agree with TRBD1. The CDR3 loop spans 15 amino acids. Germline CDR1 and CDR2: SGHTS and YDEGEE. J gave up 7 bases and V 1 base, and 6 bases lay outside the gene matches. CDR3 in amino acids: CASSLRPGTGNEQFF. The CDR3 DNA reads as TGTGCCAGCAGCTTGCGACCCGGGACAGGGAATGAGCAGTTCTTC.

This clonotype was found a few times. The chain has TRBV29-1 and TRBJ2-3; D is undetermined. The germline V and J ends were trimmed by 1 base and 2 bases, with 10 bases remaining between them. CDR1 is SQVTM, CDR2 ANQGSEA, per germline. CDR3 length equals 14 residues. The CDR3: CSVEAGGNTDTQYF. DNA for the CDR3: TGCAGCGTTGAAGCTGGCGGAAACACAGATACGCAGTATTTT.

This sequence joins TRBV19 and TRBJ1-4; D is uncertain. The CDR3 loop spans 13 amino acids. V lost 7 bases, J lost 7 bases, and 13 bases lay in between. CDR1 LNHDA and CDR2 SQIVND come from the germline V gene (reference sequence). CDR3 sequence (DNA): TGTGCCAGTACGAGACTGAAGACTGAAAAACTGTTTTTT. Translated, it gives CASTRLKTEKLFF.

This clonotype has just a few counts. The chain carries TRBV28 and TRBJ2-2, with D possibly TRBD1 on 5 matching bases. V lost 3 bases to trimming and J lost 1 base, with 9 bases between them. Germline V gene data show CDR1 as MDHEN and CDR2 as SYDVKM. This CDR3 region has 15 residues. CDR3 DNA sequence: TGTGCCAGCAGTTTTCAGGGCGTGAACACCGGGGAGCTGTTTTTT. This sequence encodes CASSFQGVNTGELFF.

There are a few counts of this clonotype. The CDR3 is CASRQQYQETQYF. CDR3 DNA sequence: TGTGCCAGCAGACAACAGTACCAAGAGACCCAGTACTTC. This sequence joins TRBV7-9 and TRBJ2-5; D gene uncertain. The V end lost 6 bases, the J end lost 0 bases, and 8 bases lay between the germline ends. Germline-derived CDR1 and CDR2 are SEHNR and FQNEAQ (reference sequence). The CDR3 is made up of 13 amino acids.